The T cell receptor beta chain under discussion was sequenced for a study of cytomegalovirus exposure and HLA in healthy donors. Findings of the study overall: Follow-up analysis later connected one missense variant in DCLRE1C with trimming of TCR beta V- and J-genes.

The PCR used 60 Vbeta and 13 Jbeta primers. TCRdb keeps only in-frame clones here, not all; method: immunoSEQ multiplex PCR. The sample carries 270,000 or so clones, 75% to 90% recorded once. Remarks on this clone: No antigen is known for it.

The CDR3 is 19 amino acids. The trim removed 0 bases at V and 0 bases at J, leaving 9 bases unmatched. Germline loops: CDR1 MGHRA, CDR2 YSYEKL. This receptor was identified in a man between 40 and 49 years old in good health and CMV-seropositive. The sample was PBMCs. V and J are TRBV4-1 and TRBJ1-4; 8 nucleotides line up with TRBD1. The CDR3 sequence is CASSQDGQGSATTNEKLFF. The CDR3 coding sequence is TGCGCCAGCAGCCAAGACGGACAGGGTAGTGCGACAACTAATGAAAAACTGTTTTTT.